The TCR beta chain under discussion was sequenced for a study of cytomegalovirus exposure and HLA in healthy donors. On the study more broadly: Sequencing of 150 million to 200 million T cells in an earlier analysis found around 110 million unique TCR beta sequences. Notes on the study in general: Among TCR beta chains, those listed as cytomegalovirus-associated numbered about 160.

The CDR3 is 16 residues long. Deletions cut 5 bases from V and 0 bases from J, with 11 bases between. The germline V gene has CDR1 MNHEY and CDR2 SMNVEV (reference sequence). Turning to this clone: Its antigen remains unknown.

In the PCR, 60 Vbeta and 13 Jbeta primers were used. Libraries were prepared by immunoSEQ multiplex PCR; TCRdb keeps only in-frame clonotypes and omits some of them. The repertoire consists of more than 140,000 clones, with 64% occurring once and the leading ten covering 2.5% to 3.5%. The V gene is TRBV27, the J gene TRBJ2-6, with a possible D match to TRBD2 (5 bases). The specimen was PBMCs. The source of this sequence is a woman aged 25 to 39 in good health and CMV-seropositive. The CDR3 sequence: CASSGGRTSGANVLTF. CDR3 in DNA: TGTGCCAGCAGTGGCGGGCGGACCTCTGGGGCCAACGTCCTGACTTTC.